This T cell receptor beta chain was sequenced during a study of T cells in women clearing cervical HPV infection. Study as a whole: HLA type could not be excluded as a confounder. Study-wide results and caveats: TRBV6-7 relative abundance averaged approximately 0.11% in cases and 0.16% in controls. It is unknown whether associations predate infection; no effector/memory or HPV-specific sorting.

Sequencing used immunoSEQ multiplex PCR; TCRdb keeps in-frame clones, though not all of them. The listing contains tens of thousands of clones. With 1 base removed from V and 4 bases from J, the gap between germline ends came to 8 bases. Germline V gives CDR1 GTSNPN, CDR2 SVGIG (reference sequence). The CDR3 is 13 residues long. Prevalent HPV16 infections were excluded; only incident single HPV16 infections included. Notes on this clone: Antigen specificity is unknown. The read falls 3 residues short of the CDR3 end, and the missing part is taken from the germline J gene.

The sequenced sample was blood buffy coat. V usage is TRBV30 and J usage is TRBJ1-5; D gene unclear. The sequence derives from a woman aged 18 to 75 with a cervical HPV16 infection that either progressed to CIN3+ or cleared (not recorded which). The CDR3 reads CAWSEAGNQPQHF. Incomplete CDR3 DNA: TGTGCCTGGAGTGAGGCGGGGAATCAGCCC.